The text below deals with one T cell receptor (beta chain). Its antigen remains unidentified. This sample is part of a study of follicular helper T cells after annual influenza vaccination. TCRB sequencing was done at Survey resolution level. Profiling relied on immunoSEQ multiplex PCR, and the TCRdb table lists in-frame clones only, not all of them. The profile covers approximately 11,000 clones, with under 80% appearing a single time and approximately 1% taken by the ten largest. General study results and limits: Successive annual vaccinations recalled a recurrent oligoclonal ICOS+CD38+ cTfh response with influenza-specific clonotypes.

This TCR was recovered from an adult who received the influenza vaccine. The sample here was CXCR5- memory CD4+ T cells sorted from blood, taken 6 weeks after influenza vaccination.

CDR3 protein: CANRDTNNYGYTF. The CDR3 coding sequence is TGTGCCAACCGGGACACAAATAACTATGGCTACACCTTC. The chain recombines TRBV10-3 with TRBJ1-2, with a weak D call TRBD1 (6 bases). The V gene's germline CDR1 is ENHRY and CDR2 SYGVKD. The CDR3 runs to 13 residues. Trimming removed 10 bases from V and 1 base from J, with 13 bases in between.